This T cell receptor beta chain was obtained from a study of control samples from healthy donors and cancer patients. Profiled with immunoSEQ multiplex PCR; TCRdb holds only in-frame clones, not every one. Seen here are over 100,000 clones, 92% observed once, and the top ten hold 2% to 2.5%. CDR3 size: 14 residues. CDR1 and CDR2 from the germline V gene are ENHRY and SYGVKD. V lost 4 bases and J 5 bases, leaving 11 bases between the germline ends. This TCR derives from a woman aged 18-29 years in good health. Sequenced material: blood. The V and J genes are TRBV10-3 and TRBJ2-2; tentatively, D is TRBD1 or TRBD2 (6 bases each). This chain's CDR3 is CAISGGAGTGELFF. In nucleotides, the CDR3 is TGTGCCATCAGTGGGGGGGCAGGGACCGGGGAGCTGTTTTTT.